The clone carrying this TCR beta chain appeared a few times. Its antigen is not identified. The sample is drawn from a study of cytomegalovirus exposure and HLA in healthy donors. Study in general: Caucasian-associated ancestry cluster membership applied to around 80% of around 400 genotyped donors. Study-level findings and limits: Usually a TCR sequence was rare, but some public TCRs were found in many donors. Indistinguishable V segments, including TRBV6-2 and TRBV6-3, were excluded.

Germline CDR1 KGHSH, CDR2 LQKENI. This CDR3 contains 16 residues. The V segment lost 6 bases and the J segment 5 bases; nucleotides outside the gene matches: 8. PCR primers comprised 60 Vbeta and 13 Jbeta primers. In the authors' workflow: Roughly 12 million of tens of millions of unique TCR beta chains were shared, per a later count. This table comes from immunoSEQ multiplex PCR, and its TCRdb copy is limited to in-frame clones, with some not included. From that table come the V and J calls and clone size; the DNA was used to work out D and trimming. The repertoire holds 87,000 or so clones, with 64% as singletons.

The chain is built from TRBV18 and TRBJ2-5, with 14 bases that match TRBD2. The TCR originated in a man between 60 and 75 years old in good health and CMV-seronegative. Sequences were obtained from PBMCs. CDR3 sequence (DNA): TGTGCCAGCTCCCAAAGACTAGCGGGAGGGCCCGAGACCCAGTACTTC. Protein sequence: CASSQRLAGGPETQYF.